The source of this TCR beta chain is a study of memory CD4+ T cells and cytomegalovirus serostatus. As for the study in general: Donors were healthy Belgian adults, 9 or 10 CMV seropositive and under 30 seronegative. Findings and caveats of the study: Of 150 to 200 reported CMV TCRbeta sequences, 65 to 85 were found in memory CD4+ repertoires.

To note about this clone: The antigen is not known.

Authors' analysis steps: Out-of-frame sequences were removed, leaving some 2 million distinct TCRbeta sequences. TCRdb keeps only in-frame clones here, not all; method: immunoSEQ multiplex PCR. That table gives V, J and clone size, and the DNA gave D and trimming. The data show 55,000 to 60,000 clones, with roughly three quarters seen just once and roughly 1% held by the top ten. Single viable CD3+CD4+CD8-CD45RO+ cells were sorted as the memory CD4+ T cells. Serostatus was set by detecting CMV pp150, pp28, p38, p52 IgG. The sequence was collected from an adult in good health and CMV-seronegative. The sequenced material came from memory CD4+ T cells from blood.

CDR3 nucleotides: TGTGCCAGCATATCCGGGGGGCAAGAGACCCAGTACTTC. Its protein is CASISGGQETQYF. The genes are TRBV28 and TRBJ2-5, with 7 bases fitting TRBD2. J was trimmed by 2 bases and V by 7 bases; bases with no gene match: 4. The CDR3 covers 13 residues. Germline values: CDR1 MDHEN, CDR2 SYDVKM. Using reference TRBV28 and TRBJ2-5 for the parts outside the CDR3, the full variable domain is DVKVTQSSRYLVKRTGEKVFLECVQDMDHENMFWYRQDPGLGLRLIYFSYDVKMKEKGDIPEGYSVSREKKERFSLILESASTNQTSMYLCASISGGQETQYFGPGTRLLVL.